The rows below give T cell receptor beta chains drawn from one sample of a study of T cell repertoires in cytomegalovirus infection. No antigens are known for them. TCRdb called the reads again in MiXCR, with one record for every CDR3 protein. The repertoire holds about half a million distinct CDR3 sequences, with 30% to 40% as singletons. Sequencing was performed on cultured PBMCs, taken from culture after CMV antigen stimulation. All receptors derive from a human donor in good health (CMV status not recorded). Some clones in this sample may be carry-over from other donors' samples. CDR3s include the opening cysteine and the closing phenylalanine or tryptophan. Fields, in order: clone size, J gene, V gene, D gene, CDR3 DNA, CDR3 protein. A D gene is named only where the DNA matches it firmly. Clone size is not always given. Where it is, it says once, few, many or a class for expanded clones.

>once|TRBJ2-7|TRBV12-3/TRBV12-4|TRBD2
TGTGCCAGCAGTTCACCAACTAGCGGGAGGAGGGAGCAGTACTTC
CASSSPTSGRREQYF
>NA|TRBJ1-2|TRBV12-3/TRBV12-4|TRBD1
TGTGCCAGCAGGGGACAGGGGGCAGTTCGTGGCTACACCTTC
CASRGQGAVRGYTF
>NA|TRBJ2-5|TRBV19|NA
TGTGCCACCGGCGGCAGTATACAAGAGACCCAGTACTTC
CATGGSIQETQYF
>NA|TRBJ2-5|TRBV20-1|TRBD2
TGCAGTGCTAACCTAGCGGGAGGGTCTATGGAGACCCAGTACTTC
CSANLAGGSMETQYF
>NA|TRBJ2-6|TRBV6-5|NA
TGTGCCAGCAGTTACTCTATCCCCTCTGGGGCCAACGTCCTGACTTTC
CASSYSIPSGANVLTF
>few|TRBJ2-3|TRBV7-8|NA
TGTGCCAGCAGCTTATCGGCCCCCCTTTTGGCAGATACGCAGTATTTT
CASSLSAPLLADTQYF
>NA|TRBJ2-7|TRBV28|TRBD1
TGTGCCAGCAGTTTACCCGGACAGGGGAGCAGCGAGCAGTACTTC
CASSLPGQGSSEQYF
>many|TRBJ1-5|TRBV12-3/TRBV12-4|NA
TGTGCCAGCAGTTCCGATAATCAGCCCCAGCATTTT
CASSSDNQPQHF
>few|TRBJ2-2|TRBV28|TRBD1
TGTGCCAGCAGTTACCGGGACAGACTAACCGGGGAGCTGTTTTTT
CASSYRDRLTGELFF
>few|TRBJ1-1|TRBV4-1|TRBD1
TGCGCCAGCAGCCAAGAAAAGGGGGCAGGATTTTTGAACACTGAAGCTTTCTTT
CASSQEKGAGFLNTEAFF
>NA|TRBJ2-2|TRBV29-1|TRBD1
TGCAGCGTATGGACAGGGGGTCGCACCGGGGAGCTGTTTTTT
CSVWTGGRTGELFF
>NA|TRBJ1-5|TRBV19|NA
TGTGCCAGTAGTAGAAGGGGTGGGGATAGCAATCAGCCCCAGCATTTT
CASSRRGGDSNQPQHF
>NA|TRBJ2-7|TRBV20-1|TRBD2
TGCAGTGCCAGGAGCGGGAGGGCTGTGTACGAGCAGTACTTC
CSARSGRAVYEQYF
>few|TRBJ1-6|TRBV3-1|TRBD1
TGTGCCAGCAGCCAAGACTCCAATAAGGGACAGGGAGTATCACCCCTCCACTTT
CASSQDSNKGQGVSPLHF
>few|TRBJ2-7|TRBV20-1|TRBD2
TGCAGTGCTAACCCGGGAGTGTCAACTAGCGGGAGCTACGAGCAGTACTTC
CSANPGVSTSGSYEQYF
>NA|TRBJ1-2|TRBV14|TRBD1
TGTGCCAGCAGCCTGGGGACAGAGGGCTACACCTTC
CASSLGTEGYTF
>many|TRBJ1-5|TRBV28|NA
TGTGCCAGCAGCTGGGGCAGCAATCAGCCCCAGCATTTT
CASSWGSNQPQHF
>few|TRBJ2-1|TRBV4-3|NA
TGCGCCAGCAGCCAAGAGAACCGGTTCCAGTTCTTC
CASSQENRFQFF
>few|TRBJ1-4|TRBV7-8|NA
TGTGCCAGCAGCCCCCGGGGCAGGGGTAATGAAAAACTGTTTTTT
CASSPRGRGNEKLFF
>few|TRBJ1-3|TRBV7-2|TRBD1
TGTGCCAGCACAGGGGGGGCGGCCTCTGGAAACACCATATATTTT
CASTGGAASGNTIYF
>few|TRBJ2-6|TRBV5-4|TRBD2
TGTGCCAGCAGCCGGGGGGAGGGGCCAGGGGCCAACGTCCTGACTTTC
CASSRGEGPGANVLTF
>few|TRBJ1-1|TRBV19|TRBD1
TGTGCCAGTAGTATTACGGGACAGGGGAGCACTGAAGCTTTCTTT
CASSITGQGSTEAFF
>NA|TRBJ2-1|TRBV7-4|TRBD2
TGTGCCAGCAGCTTACGGGAGGGAACGCACAATGAGCAGTTCTTC
CASSLREGTHNEQFF
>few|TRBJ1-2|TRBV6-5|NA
TGTGCCAGCAGTTACAGGGGGGGCTTTTATGGCTACACCTTC
CASSYRGGFYGYTF
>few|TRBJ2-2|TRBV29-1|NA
TGCAGCGTTGATCGGGGGAACACCGGGGAGCTGTTTTTT
CSVDRGNTGELFF
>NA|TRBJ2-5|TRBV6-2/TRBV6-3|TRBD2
TGTGCCAGCATGGCCGGGACTAGCGGGCCAGAGACCCAGTACTTC
CASMAGTSGPETQYF
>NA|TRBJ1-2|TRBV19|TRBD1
TGTGCCAGTAGTACTACAGGGGCTCAAGACACCTTC
CASSTTGAQDTF
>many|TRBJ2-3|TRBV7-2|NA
TGTGCCAGCAGCTTATGGGAGGGCACAGATACGCAGTATTTT
CASSLWEGTDTQYF
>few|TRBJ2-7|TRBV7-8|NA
TGTGCCAGCAGCTTGGCACCTAGACCCCGGGTCGAGCAGTACTTC
CASSLAPRPRVEQYF
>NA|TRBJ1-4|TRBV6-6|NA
TGTGCCAGCAGTTACGTTTCGTTTCGGGGGTGGCCCGCAACTAATGAAAAACTGTTTTTT
CASSYVSFRGWPATNEKLFF
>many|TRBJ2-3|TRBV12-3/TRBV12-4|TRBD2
TGTGCCAGCAGCCTAGGACTAGCGGGTCGAGGCGATACGCAGTATTTT
CASSLGLAGRGDTQYF
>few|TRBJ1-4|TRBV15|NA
TGTGCCACCAGTATCCCAGGGACTGGAGGGGTTAAACTGTTTTTT
CATSIPGTGGVKLFF
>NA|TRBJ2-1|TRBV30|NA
TGTGCCTGGAGTGTGAGGGGTTCCTACAATGAGCAGTTCTTC
CAWSVRGSYNEQFF
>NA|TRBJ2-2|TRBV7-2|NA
TGTGCCAGCAGCTCTAGCACAGTCCCCGGGGAGCTGTTTTTT
CASSSSTVPGELFF
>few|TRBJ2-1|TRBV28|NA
TGTGCCAGCAGTTTCCCAAGTACTAGTTGGGGTTACAATGAGCAGTTCTTC
CASSFPSTSWGYNEQFF
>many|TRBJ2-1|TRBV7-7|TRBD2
TGTGCCAGCAGCCTTACGGGACTAGCGGTATTGGATGAGCAGTTCTTC
CASSLTGLAVLDEQFF
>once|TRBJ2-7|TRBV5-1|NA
TGCGCCAGCAGCTTGGGTTGGGGTTCGGGCGAGCAGTACTTC
CASSLGWGSGEQYF
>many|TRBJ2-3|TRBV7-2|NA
TGTGCCAGCAGCTTTCGGGGGACAGATACGCAGTATTTT
CASSFRGTDTQYF
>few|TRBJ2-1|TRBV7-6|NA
TGTGCCAGCAGCTTAGGGCGAGCTGGGGATGAGCAGTTCTTC
CASSLGRAGDEQFF
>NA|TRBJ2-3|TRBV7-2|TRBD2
TGTGCCAGAAGCTTACCGGGACTAGCGGGAGACGTAGCAGATACGCAGTATTTT
CARSLPGLAGDVADTQYF
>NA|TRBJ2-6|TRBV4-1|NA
TGCGCCAGCAGCCAAGATGGGCCGGGGGCGGGGGGGGCCAACGTCCTGACTTTC
CASSQDGPGAGGANVLTF
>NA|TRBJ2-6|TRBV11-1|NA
TGTGCCAGCAGCCGGGCAGGAAAGGAAGCTGGGGCCAACGTCCTGACTTTC
CASSRAGKEAGANVLTF
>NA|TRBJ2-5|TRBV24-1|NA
TGTGCCACCAGTGATCCTACTAGTCCGGAAGAGACCCAGTACTTC
CATSDPTSPEETQYF
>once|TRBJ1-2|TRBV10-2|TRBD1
TGCGCCAGCAGTGGGGACAGGGGGAACCATAACTATGGCTACACCTTC
CASSGDRGNHNYGYTF
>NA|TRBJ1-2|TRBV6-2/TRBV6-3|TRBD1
TGTGCCAGCAGCTCAACGACGGCAGGGGGTATCTATGGCTACACCTTC
CASSSTTAGGIYGYTF
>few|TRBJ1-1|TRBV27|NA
TGTGCCAGCAGTTCAGGGTCCCACACTGAAGCTTTCTTT
CASSSGSHTEAFF
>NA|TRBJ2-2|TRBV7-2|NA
TGTGCCAGCAGCCAAAGGGGATACACCGGGGAGCTGTTTTTT
CASSQRGYTGELFF
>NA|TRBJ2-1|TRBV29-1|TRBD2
TGCAGCGTTGATCAAGGATGGAGCGGGGATGAGCAGTTCTTC
CSVDQGWSGDEQFF